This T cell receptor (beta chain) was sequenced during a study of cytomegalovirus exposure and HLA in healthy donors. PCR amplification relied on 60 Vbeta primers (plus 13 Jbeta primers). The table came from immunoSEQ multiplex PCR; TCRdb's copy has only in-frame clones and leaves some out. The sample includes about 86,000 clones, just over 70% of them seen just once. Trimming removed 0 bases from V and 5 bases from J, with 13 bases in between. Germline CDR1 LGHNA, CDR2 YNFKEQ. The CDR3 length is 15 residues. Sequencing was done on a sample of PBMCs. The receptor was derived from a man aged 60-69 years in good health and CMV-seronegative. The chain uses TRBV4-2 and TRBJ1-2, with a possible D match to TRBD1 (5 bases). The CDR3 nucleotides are TGTGCCAGCAGCCAAGATGAGGCAGGGCTTTATGGCTACACCTTC. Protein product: CASSQDEAGLYGYTF.